The clone carrying this T cell receptor (beta chain) came up many times. Construction of the TCR beta libraries employed iRepertoire HTBI primers in conjunction with Arm-PCR of CDR3 regions. TCRdb reprocessed the multiplex PCR reads via MiXCR and lists one record per CDR3 protein. Of 360,000 or so distinct CDR3 sequences in the sample, roughly 12% are singletons; the top ten hold about 20%. The source of the sample is a study of regulatory T cells in long-lasting Graves disease. Germline V gene lookup returns CDR1 SNHLY and CDR2 FYNNEI. CDR3 length: 15 amino acids. After removal of 6 bases from V and 4 bases from J, the junction contained 10 bases not matched to a gene. Regarding time point: newly diagnosed GD, antithyroid drugs for less than 3 months. After RNA was extracted from PBMCs, the TCR library was made from it. This sample was shared with a second study, whose subject was T cells in Graves' hyperthyroidism and ophthalmopathy.

The receptor's source is a woman younger than 35 with Graves disease. This chain uses TRBV2 with TRBJ2-3; 7 nucleotides align to TRBD2. The source material was peripheral blood mononuclear cells (PBMCs), sampled at new diagnosis, from a patient treated with antithyroid drugs. CDR3 nucleotide sequence: TGTGCCAGCAGCGGCAGGTCGGGGGGTGCAGATACGCAGTATTTT. Translated, it gives CASSGRSGGADTQYF.